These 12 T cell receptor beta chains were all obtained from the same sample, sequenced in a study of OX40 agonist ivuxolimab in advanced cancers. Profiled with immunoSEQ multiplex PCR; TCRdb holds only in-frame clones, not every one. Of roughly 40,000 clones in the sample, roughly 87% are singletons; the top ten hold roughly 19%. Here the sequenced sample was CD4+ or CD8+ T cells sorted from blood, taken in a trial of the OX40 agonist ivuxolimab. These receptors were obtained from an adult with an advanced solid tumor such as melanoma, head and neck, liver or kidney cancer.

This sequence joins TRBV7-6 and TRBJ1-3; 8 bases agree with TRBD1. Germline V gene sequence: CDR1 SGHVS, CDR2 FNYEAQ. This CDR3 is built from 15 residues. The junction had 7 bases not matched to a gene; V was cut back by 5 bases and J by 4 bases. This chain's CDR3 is CASSADRGRGNTIYF. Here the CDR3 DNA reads TGTGCCAGCAGCGCAGACAGGGGAAGGGGAAACACCATATATTTT.

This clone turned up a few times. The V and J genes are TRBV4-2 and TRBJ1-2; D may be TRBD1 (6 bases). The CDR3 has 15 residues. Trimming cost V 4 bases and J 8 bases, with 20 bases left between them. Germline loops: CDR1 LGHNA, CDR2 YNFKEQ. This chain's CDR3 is CASSPDPGGRYGYTF. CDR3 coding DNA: TGTGCCAGCAGCCCTGATCCGGGGGGCAGATACGGCTACACCTTC.

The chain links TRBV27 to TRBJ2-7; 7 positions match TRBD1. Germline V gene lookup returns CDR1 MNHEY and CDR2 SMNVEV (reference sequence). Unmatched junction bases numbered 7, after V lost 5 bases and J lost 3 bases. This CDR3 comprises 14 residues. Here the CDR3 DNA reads TGTGCCAGCAGTAACGACCGGGACAGCTACGAGCAGTACTTC. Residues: CASSNDRDSYEQYF.

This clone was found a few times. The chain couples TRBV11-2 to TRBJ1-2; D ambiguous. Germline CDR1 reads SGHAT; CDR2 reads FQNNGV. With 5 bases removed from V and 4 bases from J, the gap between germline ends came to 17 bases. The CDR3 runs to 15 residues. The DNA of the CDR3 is TGTGCCAGCAGCCCAAGTCCCACTGCGAGCTATGGCTACACCTTC. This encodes CASSPSPTASYGYTF. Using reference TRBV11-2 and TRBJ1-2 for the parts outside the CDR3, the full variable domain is EAGVAQSPRYKIIEKRQSVAFWCNPISGHATLYWYQQILGQGPKLLIQFQNNGVVDDSQLPKDRFSAERLKGVDSTLKIQPAKLEDSAVYLCASSPSPTASYGYTFGSGTRLTVV.

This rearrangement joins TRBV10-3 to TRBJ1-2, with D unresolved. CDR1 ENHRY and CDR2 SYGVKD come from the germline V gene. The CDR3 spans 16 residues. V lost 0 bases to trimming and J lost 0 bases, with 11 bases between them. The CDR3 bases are TGTGCCATCAGTGAGTCGCCAGGAGGCTCTAACTATGGCTACACCTTC. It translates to CAISESPGGSNYGYTF.

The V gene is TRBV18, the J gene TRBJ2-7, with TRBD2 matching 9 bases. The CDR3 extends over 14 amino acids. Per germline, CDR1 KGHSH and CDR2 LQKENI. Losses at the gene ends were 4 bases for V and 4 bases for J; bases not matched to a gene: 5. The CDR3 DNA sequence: TGTGCCAGCTCACAGTGGGCGGGAGGGTACGAGCAGTACTTC. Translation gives CASSQWAGGYEQYF.

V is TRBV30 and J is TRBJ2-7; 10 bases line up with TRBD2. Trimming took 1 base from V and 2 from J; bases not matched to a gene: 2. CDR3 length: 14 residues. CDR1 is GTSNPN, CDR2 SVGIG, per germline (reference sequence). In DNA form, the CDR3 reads TGTGCCTGGAGTGCTACTAGCGGGGCCTACGAGCAGTACTTC. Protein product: CAWSATSGAYEQYF.

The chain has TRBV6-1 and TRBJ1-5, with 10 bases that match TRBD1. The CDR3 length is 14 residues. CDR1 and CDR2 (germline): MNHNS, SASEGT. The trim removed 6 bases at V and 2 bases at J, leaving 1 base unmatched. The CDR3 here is CASSGTGGNQPQHF. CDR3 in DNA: TGTGCCAGCAGCGGGACAGGGGGCAATCAGCCCCAGCATTTT.

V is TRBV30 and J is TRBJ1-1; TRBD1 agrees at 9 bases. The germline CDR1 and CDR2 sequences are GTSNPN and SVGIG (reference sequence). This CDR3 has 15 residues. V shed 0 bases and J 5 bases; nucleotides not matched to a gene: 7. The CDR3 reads CAWSVGQGLLTEAFF. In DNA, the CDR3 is TGTGCCTGGAGTGTGGGACAGGGACTTTTAACTGAAGCTTTCTTT.

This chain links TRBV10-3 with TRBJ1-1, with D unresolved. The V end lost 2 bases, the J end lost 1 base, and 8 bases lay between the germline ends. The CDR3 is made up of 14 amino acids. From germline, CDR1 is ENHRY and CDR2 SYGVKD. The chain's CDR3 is CAISEVGENTEAFF. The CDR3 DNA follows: TGTGCCATCAGTGAGGTTGGGGAGAACACTGAAGCTTTCTTT.

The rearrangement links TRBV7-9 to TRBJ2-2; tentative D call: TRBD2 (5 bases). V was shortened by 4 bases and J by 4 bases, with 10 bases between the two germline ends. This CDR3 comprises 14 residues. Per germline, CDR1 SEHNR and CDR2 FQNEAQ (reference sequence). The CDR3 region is CASSSAAGTGELFF. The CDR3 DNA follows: TGTGCCAGCAGCTCGGCTGCGGGCACCGGGGAGCTGTTTTTT.

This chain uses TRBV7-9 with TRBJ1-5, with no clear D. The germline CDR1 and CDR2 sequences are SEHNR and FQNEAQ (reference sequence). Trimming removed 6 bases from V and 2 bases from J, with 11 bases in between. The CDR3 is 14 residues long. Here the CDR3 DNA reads TGTGCCAGCAGTTTGGCGGATGGCAATCAGCCCCAGCATTTT. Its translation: CASSLADGNQPQHF.